This T cell receptor (beta chain) was sequenced during a study of blood T cell repertoires in COVID-19. Only in-frame clones appear in the TCRdb table, and some are missing; sequencing was by immunoSEQ multiplex PCR. Of 200,000 to 250,000 clones listed, 88% are singletons. The CDR3 runs to 13 residues. V was trimmed by 8 bases and J by 4 bases, leaving 14 bases between them. In germline, CDR1 is ENHRY, CDR2 SYGVKD. The cohort comprised adults aged about 18 to 100 years residing in under 30 US areas. Researchers sorted participants into cohorts using their self-reported clinical history. The genes are TRBV10-3 and TRBJ1-2; possible D gene TRBD1, 5 bases. This sequence was found in a woman in her 30s who had been exposed to COVID-19. The sequencing input was PBMCs or T cells enriched from blood (not recorded which). CDR3 DNA sequence: TGTGCCATCCAGGGAGGACGTGCCTATGGCTACACCTTC. This translates into CAIQGGRAYGYTF.